The 28 T cell receptor beta chains reported below all come from one sample, sequenced in a study of blood T cell repertoires in COVID-19. Some clones are missing from TCRdb's copy, which holds only in-frame ones; the method was immunoSEQ multiplex PCR. Here the sample spans approximately 130,000 clones, around 85% being singletons. Sequencing used peripheral blood. The receptors were gathered from a human donor in a cohort sampled during active COVID-19.

The chain joins TRBV25-1 to TRBJ2-1; the D gene is possibly TRBD2 (6 bases). V dropped 4 bases and J dropped 9 bases, with 10 bases sitting between them. CDR3 size: 12 residues. Germline V gene sequence: CDR1 MGHDK, CDR2 SYGVNS. DNA for the CDR3: TGTGCCAGCAGTGGGGGGGTCGGTGAGCAGTTCTTC. Its translation: CASSGGVGEQFF.

The chain is built from TRBV10-3 and TRBJ1-6; no definite D call. This CDR3 comprises 15 residues. V shed 10 bases and J shed 7 bases, with 20 bases lying between them. Germline values: CDR1 ENHRY, CDR2 SYGVKD. As DNA, the CDR3 is TGTGCCACCTCCCTCCGACCGGGATTCAATTCACCCCTCCACTTT. This sequence encodes CATSLRPGFNSPLHF.

The chain recombines TRBV9 with TRBJ1-2, with D uncertain. The CDR3 consists of 15 residues. In germline, CDR1 is SGDLS, CDR2 YYNGEE. V dropped 0 bases and J dropped 5 bases, with 14 bases sitting between them. Here the CDR3 DNA reads TGTGCCAGCAGCGTAGATCCGCCAGACATATATGGCTACACCTTC. Its protein is CASSVDPPDIYGYTF.

The chain employs TRBV12-2 and TRBJ2-7; the table names TRBD2, a call not compared with the DNA. TRBV12-2 is flagged as a pseudogene. The CDR3 extends over 18 amino acids. DNA of the CDR3: TGTGCAAGTCGCTACCTTGGGGGTTGGGCGGGGGTCACCTACGAGCAGTACTTC. It specifies CASRYLGGWAGVTYEQYF.

CDR3 region: CASRPGTQGTDTQYF. In DNA form, the CDR3 reads TGTGCCAGCAGGCCCGGGACACAAGGCACAGATACGCAGTATTTT. The chain recombines TRBV5-4 with TRBJ2-3; tentatively, D is TRBD1 (6 bases). The CDR3 sequence is 15 residues long. Per the germline V gene, CDR1 is SGHNT and CDR2 is YYREEE (reference sequence). V was trimmed by 5 bases and J by 1 base, leaving 14 bases between them.

The chain links TRBV25-1 to TRBJ1-2; D is ambiguous. Trimming shortened V by 1 base and J by 8 bases, and 20 bases separated the two germline ends. The CDR3 contains 16 residues. Germline V CDR1 and CDR2: MGHDK, SYGVNS. Here the CDR3 DNA reads TGTGCCAGCAGTGAATTAGGAGACCGGCCATTTGGGGGCTACACCTTC. This translates into CASSELGDRPFGGYTF.

The chain combines TRBV30 with TRBJ1-2, with TRBD1 matching 8 bases. The CDR3 is 13 amino acids. Germline V gives CDR1 GTSNPN, CDR2 SVGIG (reference sequence). J was trimmed by 4 bases and V by 3 bases; bases with no gene match: 4. Written as DNA, the CDR3 is TGTGCCTGGAGGGACAGGGACCGCTATGGCTACACCTTC. Translation: CAWRDRDRYGYTF.

The V gene is TRBV11-2, the J gene TRBJ2-1; 12 nucleotides line up with TRBD2. This CDR3 spans 18 amino acids. CDR1 is SGHAT and CDR2 is FQNNGV in the germline V gene. Trimming took 5 bases from V and 3 from J; bases not matched to a gene: 11. CDR3 sequence reads: CASSPDLAGGPDYNEQFF. CDR3 nucleotide sequence: TGTGCCAGCAGCCCAGATCTAGCGGGAGGGCCAGACTACAATGAGCAGTTCTTC.

This clone was found once. The chain joins TRBV7-3 to TRBJ2-2; D is ambiguous. V was pared by 5 bases and J by 0 bases, with 7 bases between. CDR1 SGHTA and CDR2 FQGTGA come from the germline V gene. The CDR3 contains 14 residues. This CDR3 is CASSPTANTGELFF. The CDR3 DNA sequence: TGTGCCAGCAGCCCAACGGCGAACACCGGGGAGCTGTTTTTT.

V and J are TRBV12-3 or TRBV12-4 and TRBJ1-1; D may be TRBD1 (6 bases). The CDR3 extends over 13 amino acids. V lost 6 bases, J lost 3 bases, and 11 bases lay in between. The CDR3 coding sequence is TGTGCCAGCAGCAACAGGGCGGACACTGAAGCTTTCTTT. This sequence encodes CASSNRADTEAFF.

The chain recombines TRBV15 with TRBJ2-5, with TRBD2 matching over 8 bases. Germline V gene data show CDR1 as LNHNV and CDR2 as YYDKDF (reference sequence). After removal of 0 bases from V and 6 bases from J, the junction contained 15 bases not matched to a gene. The CDR3 loop spans 18 amino acids. CDR3 bases: TGTGCCACCAGCAGAGATCTCTCGGGGGGGGCTGACCGACAGACCCAGTACTTC. Translation gives CATSRDLSGGADRQTQYF.

The chain links TRBV9 to TRBJ2-3; maybe TRBD1 (6 bases). The V gene lost 3 bases and the J gene lost 2 bases, with 16 bases spanning the gap. Germline V lookup: CDR1 SGDLS, CDR2 YYNGEE. The CDR3 totals 16 residues. The CDR3, as DNA: TGTGCCAGCAGCGCGCGAGGGGGTCGGATCACAGATACGCAGTATTTT. This translates into CASSARGGRITDTQYF. The variable domain in full, with the rest retrieved from reference TRBV9 and TRBJ2-3, is DSGVTQTPKHLITATGQRVTLRCSPRSGDLSVYWYQQSLDQGLQFLIQYYNGEERAKGNILERFSAQQFPDLHSELNLSSLELGDSALYFCASSARGGRITDTQYFGPGTRLTVL.

The chain has TRBV19 and TRBJ1-1; 11 positions agree with TRBD1. The CDR3 covers 16 residues. With V trimmed by 1 base and J by 2 bases, 3 bases remained unmatched. Germline CDR1 reads LNHDA; CDR2 reads SQIVND (reference sequence). CDR3 nucleotides: TGTGCCAGTAGTATAGGGGGGACAGGGGGTAACACTGAAGCTTTCTTT. This sequence encodes CASSIGGTGGNTEAFF.

This chain links TRBV6-2 or TRBV6-3 with TRBJ2-1; tentative D call: TRBD1 (6 bases). The CDR3 totals 16 residues. The germline gives CDR1 MNHEY, CDR2 SVGEGT. Trimming removed 6 bases from V and 1 base from J, with 16 bases in between. The CDR3 sequence is CASSSTGSGSYNEQFF. The CDR3 DNA sequence: TGTGCCAGCAGCTCAACAGGGTCGGGTTCCTACAATGAGCAGTTCTTC.

As to this clone: Additional DNA sequences in this sample encode the identical CDR3. The genes are TRBV18 and TRBJ2-2; 8 nucleotides match TRBD1. CDR3 size: 15 residues. V gave up 3 bases and J gave up 2 bases; unmatched junction bases: 2. Germline assignment: CDR1 KGHSH and CDR2 LQKENI. The CDR3 DNA reads TGTGCCAGCTCACCGGGGACAGGAAACACCGGGGAGCTGTTTTTT. Translating it yields CASSPGTGNTGELFF.

In this sample, this clone turned up once. This sequence joins TRBV29-1 and TRBJ2-2; TRBD1 aligns across 9 bases. V was pared by 6 bases and J by 7 bases, with 6 bases of the junction left unmatched. This CDR3 is built from 13 residues. Germline CDR1 and CDR2: SQVTM and ANQGSEA. CDR3 protein: CSVGDRANGELFF. As DNA, the CDR3 is TGCAGCGTGGGGGACAGGGCGAACGGGGAGCTGTTTTTT.

The chain couples TRBV7-2 to TRBJ2-5; 10 nucleotides agree with TRBD2. The J segment lost 5 bases and the V segment lost 1 base, leaving 4 bases of the junction unmatched. The CDR3 runs 15 residues. The germline V gene has CDR1 SGHTA and CDR2 FQGNSA. The CDR3 region is CASSLGSGRGETQYF. The CDR3 bases are TGTGCCAGCAGCTTAGGGAGCGGGAGGGGTGAGACCCAGTACTTC.

This chain connects TRBV7-8 to TRBJ2-3; 14 bases fit TRBD2. The V gene end was trimmed by 4 bases and the J gene end by 0 bases; junction bases not matched to a gene: 6. CDR1 and CDR2 (germline): SGHVS, FQNEAQ. The CDR3 totals 18 residues. CDR3: CASSSGTSGRYSTDTQYF. Here the CDR3 DNA reads TGTGCCAGCAGCTCCGGGACTAGCGGGAGATATAGCACAGATACGCAGTATTTT.

The rearrangement uses TRBV6-6 and TRBJ2-1, with TRBD1 matching over 9 bases. Germline assignment: CDR1 MNHNY and CDR2 SVGAGI (reference sequence). The V gene end was trimmed by 2 bases and the J gene end by 8 bases; junction bases not matched to a gene: 7. The CDR3 length is 15 residues. The CDR3 bases are TGTGCCAGCAGTTACGTGGGACAGGGACACGATGAGCAGTTCTTC. Translated: CASSYVGQGHDEQFF.

The CDR3 region has the DNA TGTGCCAGCGAGGGAGCGGGAGAGACCCAGTACTTC. Protein: CASEGAGETQYF. This chain uses TRBV19 with TRBJ2-5, with a possible D match to TRBD2 (6 bases). Germline CDR1 reads LNHDA; CDR2 reads SQIVND (reference sequence). V lost 9 bases and J lost 4, with 12 bases in between. This CDR3 has 12 amino acids.

The chain carries TRBV19 and TRBJ1-2; 12 bases fit TRBD1. The V gene's germline CDR1 is LNHDA and CDR2 SQIVND (reference sequence). The CDR3 runs 14 residues. Trimming removed 6 bases from V and 7 bases from J; junction bases left unmatched: 6. CDR3 in DNA: TGTGCCAGTAGCCAGGGACAGGGGGCGATTGGCTACACCTTC. This gives the protein CASSQGQGAIGYTF. The full variable domain, with the rest looked up from reference TRBV19 and TRBJ1-2, is DGGITQSPKYLFRKEGQNVTLSCEQNLNHDAMYWYRQDPGQGLRLIYYSQIVNDFQKGDIAEGYSVSREKKESFPLTVTSAQKNPTAFYLCASSQGQGAIGYTFGSGTRLTVV.

V is TRBV7-2 and J is TRBJ2-7; 8 bases line up with TRBD2. Per the germline V gene, CDR1 is SGHTA and CDR2 is FQGNSA. V dropped 5 bases and J dropped 2; count of bases not matched to a gene: 11. The CDR3 totals 16 residues. This CDR3 reads CASSTTAGALTYEQYF. The CDR3 DNA sequence: TGTGCCAGCAGCACTACAGCGGGGGCCCTCACCTACGAGCAGTACTTC.

In nucleotides, the CDR3 is TGTGCCAGCAGTTATTCCGGGACAAGAGATGAAAAACTGTTTTTT. It yields the protein CASSYSGTRDEKLFF. This chain links TRBV6-5 with TRBJ1-4; tentatively, D is TRBD1 (6 bases). This CDR3 is built from 15 residues. V lost 3 bases and J 6 bases, leaving 14 bases between the germline ends. Germline V gene sequence: CDR1 MNHEY, CDR2 SVGAGI.

The rearrangement links TRBV6-5 to TRBJ1-5; TRBD1 is a possible D gene (6 bases). The CDR3 runs 14 residues. V lost 6 bases and J lost 6, with 15 bases in between. Germline CDR1 MNHEY, CDR2 SVGAGI. Here the CDR3 reads CASRGTGIGQPQHF. The DNA of the CDR3 is TGTGCCAGCAGGGGCACAGGGATCGGTCAGCCCCAGCATTTT.

The chain employs TRBV24-1 and TRBJ2-3; 7 bases line up with TRBD2. The CDR3 length is 16 residues. CDR1 is KGHDR and CDR2 is SFDVKD in the germline V gene. Trimming took 3 bases from V and 2 from J; bases not matched to a gene: 7. CDR3 sequence reads: CATSDPGLGNTDTQYF. DNA of the CDR3: TGTGCCACCAGTGATCCTGGACTAGGCAACACAGATACGCAGTATTTT.

The J gene is TRBJ2-1, the V gene TRBV29-1; TRBD2 is a possible D gene (6 bases). The CDR3 is 16 residues long. The V gene's germline CDR1 is SQVTM and CDR2 ANQGSEA. V shed 4 bases and J shed 6 bases, with 22 bases lying between them. Written as DNA, the CDR3 is TGCAGCGTTGGGGGGGTGGTTGGTTTCATCGCCAATGAGCAGTTCTTC. This sequence encodes CSVGGVVGFIANEQFF.

V is TRBV2 and J is TRBJ2-5; D gene ambiguous. The V gene lost 1 base and the J gene lost 3 bases, with 6 bases spanning the gap. Germline assignment: CDR1 SNHLY and CDR2 FYNNEI. The CDR3 loop spans 13 amino acids. The CDR3 sequence is CASSEVRKETQYF. CDR3 nucleotides: TGTGCCAGCAGTGAAGTCAGAAAAGAGACCCAGTACTTC.

The rearrangement joins TRBV25-1 to TRBJ2-7; D perhaps matches TRBD2 (5 bases). The CDR3 extends over 13 amino acids. V lost 2 bases to trimming and J lost 3 bases, with 8 bases between them. The germline V gene encodes CDR1 MGHDK and CDR2 SYGVNS. The CDR3 sequence: CASSETTSYEQYF. The CDR3 DNA is TGTGCCAGCAGTGAAACAACTAGCTACGAGCAGTACTTC.